The 15 T cell receptor beta chains presented below share a single source sample, sequenced in a study of T cell changes during pregnancy in multiple sclerosis. The protocol was immunoSEQ multiplex PCR, while the TCRdb copy is restricted to in-frame clones and leaves out a portion. The table shows 40,000 to 60,000 clones, with 91% occurring only once. This sample comprised CD8+ T cells from peripheral blood mononuclear cells, obtained after pregnancy. All receptors come from a female donor with multiple sclerosis, enrolled in a pregnancy study.

The chain uses TRBV10-1 and TRBJ2-1; TRBD1 aligns across 10 bases. Unmatched junction bases numbered 4, after V lost 5 bases and J lost 9 bases. The CDR3 runs 13 residues. Germline V gene sequence: CDR1 WNHNN, CDR2 SYGVQD (reference sequence). The CDR3 DNA sequence: TGCGCCAGCAGTACGACAGGGGGCGGTGAGCAGTTCTTC. It specifies CASSTTGGGEQFF.

The V and J genes are TRBV6-6 and TRBJ1-5; no reliable D call. Germline values: CDR1 MNHNY, CDR2 SVGAGI (reference sequence). The CDR3 sequence is 15 residues long. V was cut by 4 bases and J by 0 bases, with 10 bases left in between. The CDR3 region has the DNA TGTGCCAGCAGTTCGAGAGGTAATAGCAATCAGCCCCAGCATTTT. This encodes CASSSRGNSNQPQHF.

This chain joins TRBV27 and TRBJ2-5; TRBD1 aligns across 7 bases. This CDR3 contains 13 residues. The V gene end was trimmed by 7 bases and the J gene end by 4 bases; junction bases not matched to a gene: 6. Germline CDR1 reads MNHEY; CDR2 reads SMNVEV (reference sequence). DNA of the CDR3: TGTGCCAGCAAACAGGGGTCAGGAGAGACCCAGTACTTC. As protein: CASKQGSGETQYF.

V and J are TRBV30 and TRBJ2-3; TRBD2 aligns across 12 bases. Germline lookup yields CDR1 GTSNPN and CDR2 SVGIG (reference sequence). The CDR3 has 15 amino acids. V dropped 8 bases and J dropped 0; count of bases not matched to a gene: 6. CDR3 bases: TGTGCCAGGGCCCTAGCGGGGGGGAGCACAGATACGCAGTATTTT. This encodes CARALAGGSTDTQYF.

The chain employs TRBV7-9 and TRBJ2-5; D is perhaps TRBD1 (6 bases). The length of the CDR3 is 15 residues. Germline CDR1 reads SEHNR; CDR2 reads FQNEAQ (reference sequence). Between the trimmed V and J ends, which lost 4 bases and 5 bases, there was a span of 17 bases. This CDR3 is CASSSPQGIEETQYF. The CDR3 DNA follows: TGTGCCAGCAGCTCACCACAGGGAATTGAGGAGACCCAGTACTTC.

The chain couples TRBV19 to TRBJ2-3; D is uncertain. Germline V gene data show CDR1 as LNHDA and CDR2 as SQIVND (reference sequence). This CDR3 has 12 residues. The V gene lost 6 bases and the J gene lost 2 bases, with 6 bases spanning the gap. CDR3 nucleotides: TGTGCCAGTAGCTACTCCACAGATACGCAGTATTTT. This sequence encodes CASSYSTDTQYF.

V is TRBV5-6 and J is TRBJ2-2; TRBD1 agrees at 10 bases. The ends lost 4 bases at V and 4 bases at J; junction bases unmatched: 4. The germline CDR1 and CDR2 sequences are SGHDT and YYEEEE. The CDR3 loop spans 15 amino acids. CDR3 residues: CASSPGTGVTGELFF. The CDR3 DNA reads as TGTGCCAGCAGCCCCGGGACAGGGGTCACCGGGGAGCTGTTTTTT.

This clone was observed a few times. This chain connects TRBV4-2 to TRBJ2-7, with 7 bases lining up with TRBD1. V dropped 0 bases and J dropped 4; count of bases not matched to a gene: 6. The CDR3 has 15 residues. CDR1 is LGHNA and CDR2 is YNFKEQ in the germline V gene. CDR3 region: CASSQDGGQFYEQYF. CDR3 in DNA: TGTGCCAGCAGCCAAGATGGGGGACAGTTTTACGAGCAGTACTTC.

The chain is built from TRBV6-5 and TRBJ1-5, with D perhaps matching TRBD1 (5 bases). CDR3 length: 13 residues. V dropped 4 bases and J dropped 6 bases, with 10 bases sitting between them. Germline V gives CDR1 MNHEY, CDR2 SVGAGI. CDR3 coding DNA: TGTGCCAGCAGTTTGGGGGGTGGTCAGCCCCAGCATTTT. It yields the protein CASSLGGGQPQHF.

The V gene is TRBV5-1, the J gene TRBJ1-1; TRBD1 might be the D (5 bases). The germline V gene encodes CDR1 SGHRS and CDR2 YFSETQ. CDR3 length: 14 amino acids. Trimming left V 5 bases short and J 4 bases short, with 15 bases between. The CDR3 nucleotides are TGCGCCAGCAGAGAAGGGGTGCTTCCCACTGAAGCTTTCTTT. Residues: CASREGVLPTEAFF.

The chain couples TRBV11-2 to TRBJ2-5; the match to TRBD2 covers 12 bases. This CDR3 is 15 amino acids long. V was pared by 5 bases and J by 5 bases, with 6 bases of the junction left unmatched. Germline V lookup: CDR1 SGHAT, CDR2 FQNNGV. The CDR3 nucleotides read TGTGCCAGCAGCCAAACTAGCGGGGGGTTCGAGACCCAGTACTTC. Residues: CASSQTSGGFETQYF.

The sample holds a few counts of this clone. CDR3 nucleotides: TGTGCCAGCAGTTCTTCCCGGACAAACTCCTACGAGCAGTACTTC. Encoded protein: CASSSSRTNSYEQYF. The chain is built from TRBV6-5 and TRBJ2-7, with TRBD1 as a possible D gene (5 bases). The V and J ends lost 4 bases and 0 bases respectively, with 13 bases between them. Germline CDR1 reads MNHEY; CDR2 reads SVGAGI. The CDR3 length is 15 residues.

The CDR3 protein is CASSLGDILGSYNSPLHF. In DNA, the CDR3 is TGTGCCAGCAGCTTAGGTGACATCCTGGGCTCCTATAATTCACCCCTCCACTTT. This chain connects TRBV7-9 to TRBJ1-6; D is undetermined. The CDR3 runs 18 residues. V lost 1 base, J lost 0 bases, and 13 bases lay in between. Germline V lookup: CDR1 SEHNR, CDR2 FQNEAQ (reference sequence).

V gene TRBV27 combines with J gene TRBJ2-7; 9 bases align to TRBD2. The CDR3 covers 13 residues. V lost 8 bases and J lost 3; bases outside the gene matches: 5. Germline CDR1 MNHEY, CDR2 SMNVEV (reference sequence). The CDR3 DNA reads as TGTGCCAGCGGGCTAGCGGGGATCTACGAGCAGTACTTC. Protein product: CASGLAGIYEQYF.

This chain connects TRBV7-9 to TRBJ2-7; 9 positions match TRBD1. The germline gives CDR1 SEHNR, CDR2 FQNEAQ (reference sequence). Trimming cost V 3 bases and J 5 bases; bases outside gene matches: 8. The CDR3 contains 15 residues. CDR3 sequence (DNA): TGTGCCAGCAGCTTTGAACGGGGACAGGGCCACGAGCAGTACTTC. Its protein product is CASSFERGQGHEQYF.